The source of this T cell receptor (beta chain) is a study of cytomegalovirus exposure and HLA in healthy donors. Study observations and caveats: The study put some 150 TCR beta chains on its list as cytomegalovirus-associated. It was reportedly the case that the classifier diagnosed cytomegalovirus status with high specificity and sensitivity.

Primers for the PCR totalled 60 Vbeta and 13 Jbeta. Clones were read by immunoSEQ multiplex PCR, and TCRdb kept only the in-frame ones, dropping some. The sample yields approximately 140,000 clones, around 84% seen once. About this clone itself: The antigen remains undetermined.

The V gene end was trimmed by 5 bases and the J gene end by 7 bases; junction bases not matched to a gene: 5. From germline, CDR1 is SGHAT and CDR2 FQNNGV. The CDR3 has 15 amino acids. The clonotype comes from a man aged 50-60 years in good health and CMV-seronegative. Sample: PBMCs. The chain uses TRBV11-2 and TRBJ2-2, with TRBD2 identical over 12 bases. CDR3 DNA: TGTGCCAGCAGCGGGACTAGCGGGCGCCTCGGGGAGCTGTTTTTT. Protein: CASSGTSGRLGELFF.